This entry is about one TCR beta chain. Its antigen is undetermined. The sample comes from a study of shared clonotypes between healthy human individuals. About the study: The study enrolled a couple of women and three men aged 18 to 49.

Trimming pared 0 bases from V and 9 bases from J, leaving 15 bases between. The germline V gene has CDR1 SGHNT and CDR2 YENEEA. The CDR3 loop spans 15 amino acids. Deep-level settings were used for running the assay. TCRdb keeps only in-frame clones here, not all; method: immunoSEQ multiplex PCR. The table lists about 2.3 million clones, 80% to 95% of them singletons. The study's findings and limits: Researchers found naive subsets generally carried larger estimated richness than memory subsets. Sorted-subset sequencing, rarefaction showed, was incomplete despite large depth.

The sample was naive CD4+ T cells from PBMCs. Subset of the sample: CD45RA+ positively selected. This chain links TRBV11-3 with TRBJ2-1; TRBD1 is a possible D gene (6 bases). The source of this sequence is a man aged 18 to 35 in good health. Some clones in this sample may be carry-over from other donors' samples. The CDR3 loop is CASSLDGGRRGEQFF. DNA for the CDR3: TGTGCCAGCAGCTTAGATGGGGGCCGGCGCGGTGAGCAGTTCTTC.